The 24 T cell receptor beta chains given below trace back to one sample, sequenced in a study of T cell repertoires in cytomegalovirus infection. Via MiXCR, TCRdb re-called the reads, giving one row per CDR3 protein. The sample lists 200,000 to 300,000 distinct CDR3 sequences; 9% to 15% were seen once. The material sequenced was PBMCs. The receptors stem from a human donor in good health (CMV status not recorded). Some clones in this sample may be carry-over from other donors' samples.

This clonotype has a handful of counts. The chain links TRBV10-3 to TRBJ2-3; 8 bases line up with TRBD2. CDR1 and CDR2 (germline): ENHRY, SYGVKD. This CDR3 is 15 amino acids long. The ends lost 10 bases at V and 2 bases at J; junction bases unmatched: 11. The CDR3 DNA is TGTGCCACCGGGTCGGGGGGGGCGACCACAGATACGCAGTATTTT. Translated: CATGSGGATTDTQYF.

This clonotype was observed at least ten times. The rearrangement uses TRBV7-2 and TRBJ1-1; weak D call: TRBD1 (5 bases). V was clipped by 2 bases and J by 1 base, with 11 bases between them. The CDR3 sequence is 15 residues long. CDR1 is SGHTA, CDR2 FQGNSA, per germline. CDR3 residues: CASSLKGIGNTEAFF. CDR3 DNA: TGTGCCAGCAGCTTAAAGGGGATAGGGAACACTGAAGCTTTCTTT.

This clonotype came up many times. The chain joins TRBV7-2 to TRBJ2-1; 7 nucleotides match TRBD2. The CDR3 is made up of 15 amino acids. The germline gives CDR1 SGHTA, CDR2 FQGNSA. J gave up 0 bases and V 4 bases, and 3 bases lay outside the gene matches. For the CDR3, the DNA is TGTGCCAGCAGCTCGCTAGCGGCCTCCTACAATGAGCAGTTCTTC. It specifies CASSSLAASYNEQFF.

V usage is TRBV14 and J usage is TRBJ1-6; 8 positions agree with TRBD1. Germline lookup yields CDR1 SGHDN and CDR2 FVKESK. CDR3 size: 14 residues. V lost 4 bases, J lost 8 bases, and 4 bases stayed unmatched. The chain's CDR3 is CASSLRQGYSPLHF. DNA of the CDR3: TGTGCCAGCAGCCTTCGACAGGGGTATTCACCCCTCCACTTT.

In its sample, this clonotype was seen a few times. J is TRBJ1-1 and V is TRBV11-2; 8 nucleotides align to TRBD1. Germline loops: CDR1 SGHAT, CDR2 FQNNGV. CDR3 length equals 15 residues. V lost 5 bases to trimming and J lost 1 base; unmatched junction nucleotides: 6. DNA of the CDR3: TGTGCCAGCAGCGACCAGACAGGGGCGAACACTGAAGCTTTCTTT. Translating gives CASSDQTGANTEAFF.

This clonotype has only a few counts. This chain links TRBV10-3 with TRBJ1-1, with D hard to call. Germline lookup yields CDR1 ENHRY and CDR2 SYGVKD. Trimming took off 2 bases at V and 0 bases at J, with 4 bases between the two ends. The CDR3 has 13 amino acids. DNA of the CDR3: TGTGCCATCAGTGAGATGATGAACACTGAAGCTTTCTTT. This gives the protein CAISEMMNTEAFF.

At least ten counts were recorded for this clonotype. The CDR3 region has the DNA TGTGCCAGCAGCTCGGGACAGCTCTACGAGCAGTACTTC. This translates into CASSSGQLYEQYF. The chain links TRBV7-6 to TRBJ2-7, with 7 bases matching TRBD1. Germline CDR1 SGHVS, CDR2 FNYEAQ. The CDR3 length is 13 residues. The V gene end was trimmed by 4 bases and the J gene end by 3 bases; junction bases not matched to a gene: 3.

This clonotype was recorded at least ten times. The V call is TRBV7-2, the J call TRBJ2-2; unclear D gene. The CDR3 contains 13 residues. The germline V and J ends were trimmed by 2 bases and 3 bases, with 4 bases remaining between them. Germline V gene sequence: CDR1 SGHTA, CDR2 FQGNSA. CDR3 in amino acids: CASSLWHTGELFF. The CDR3 nucleotides read TGTGCCAGCAGCTTATGGCACACCGGGGAGCTGTTTTTT. Together with reference TRBV7-2 and TRBJ2-2, the CDR3 gives the full variable domain: GAGVSQSPSNKVTEKGKDVELRCDPISGHTALYWYRQSLGQGLEFLIYFQGNSAPDKSGLPSDRFSAERTGGSVSTLTIQRTQQEDSAVYLCASSLWHTGELFFGEGSRLTVL.

This clonotype was seen repeatedly, ten times or more. The rearrangement links TRBV7-8 to TRBJ2-7; D perhaps matches TRBD1 (6 bases). There are 13 residues in the CDR3. The V end lost 3 bases, the J end lost 3 bases, and 9 bases lay between the germline ends. Germline values: CDR1 SGHVS, CDR2 FQNEAQ. The CDR3 loop reads CASSFRQVYEQYF. The CDR3 DNA reads as TGTGCCAGCAGCTTCCGACAGGTCTACGAGCAGTACTTC.

This clonotype was found many times. V and J are TRBV11-1 and TRBJ1-1, with TRBD1 matching 7 bases. After removal of 5 bases from V and 8 bases from J, the junction contained 2 bases not matched to a gene. Germline values: CDR1 SGHAT, CDR2 FQDESV (reference sequence). The length of the CDR3 is 11 residues. This CDR3 reads CASSQGGEAFF. CDR3 coding DNA: TGTGCCAGCAGCCAAGGGGGCGAAGCTTTCTTT.

This clonotype was counted ten times or more. This chain links TRBV7-2 with TRBJ1-1; maybe TRBD1 (5 bases). This CDR3 spans 15 amino acids. Germline V lookup: CDR1 SGHTA, CDR2 FQGNSA. V dropped 4 bases and J dropped 1 base, with 13 bases sitting between them. The CDR3 here is CASSSSGRTNTEAFF. In DNA form, the CDR3 reads TGTGCCAGCAGCTCGTCGGGACGGACGAACACTGAAGCTTTCTTT.

This clonotype was seen many times. The chain combines TRBV6-2 or TRBV6-3 with TRBJ2-1; no reliable D call. CDR1 MNHEY and CDR2 SVGEGT come from the germline V gene. V gave up 2 bases and J gave up 9 bases, with 14 bases separating them. The CDR3 runs to 14 residues. This chain's CDR3 is CASSYHRAGSEQFF. DNA of the CDR3: TGTGCCAGCAGTTACCACCGGGCCGGTAGTGAGCAGTTCTTC.

This chain connects TRBV5-1 to TRBJ1-1; 7 bases align to TRBD1. CDR3 length: 13 residues. Germline CDR1 SGHRS, CDR2 YFSETQ. The V and J ends lost 0 bases and 6 bases, in that order; junction bases with no gene match: 2. The CDR3 DNA sequence: TGCGCCAGCAGCTTGGTGGGGACAGCTGAAGCTTTCTTT. As protein: CASSLVGTAEAFF.

To note about this clonotype: Being one base from a much bigger clone, this may be a read error. The rearrangement uses TRBV5-1 and TRBJ2-7; D is undetermined. Per germline, CDR1 SGHRS and CDR2 YFSETQ. This CDR3 is 15 amino acids long. V was trimmed by 4 bases and J by 2 bases, leaving 16 bases between them. The CDR3 sequence is CASSPTGLRTYEQYF. The CDR3 region has the DNA TGCGCCAGCAGCCCGACGGGTCTCCGGACCTACGAGCAGTACTTC.

The chain couples TRBV29-1 to TRBJ2-1; a weak D match, TRBD2 (5 bases). The germline V gene encodes CDR1 SQVTM and CDR2 ANQGSEA. This CDR3 region has 13 residues. The V end lost 5 bases, the J end lost 5 bases, and 13 bases lay between the germline ends. The CDR3 DNA is TGCAGCGTTCGAGGGCCCGGGGACAATGAGCAGTTCTTC. As protein: CSVRGPGDNEQFF.

This clonotype showed up many times. The CDR3 DNA is TGTGCCAGCAGTTACAGGCGATTAGAAACAGATACGCAGTATTTT. Protein product: CASSYRRLETDTQYF. The rearrangement uses TRBV6-2 or TRBV6-3 and TRBJ2-3; D unclear. The germline V gene has CDR1 MNHEY and CDR2 SVGEGT. The CDR3 totals 15 residues. With 2 bases removed from V and 3 bases from J, the gap between germline ends came to 12 bases.

A few counts support this clonotype. The chain carries TRBV6-1 and TRBJ2-1, with no clear D. Per germline, CDR1 MNHNS and CDR2 SASEGT. This CDR3 spans 15 amino acids. Trimming pared 6 bases from V and 2 bases from J, leaving 14 bases between. The CDR3 reads CASSRGSLAYNEQFF. Written as DNA, the CDR3 is TGTGCCAGCAGCCGTGGGTCCCTCGCCTACAATGAGCAGTTCTTC.

This clonotype was counted only a few times. The rearrangement links TRBV5-5 to TRBJ1-1; 7 bases align to TRBD1. This CDR3 spans 13 amino acids. The trim removed 3 bases at V and 3 bases at J, leaving 2 bases unmatched. Germline values: CDR1 SGHKS, CDR2 YYEKEE (reference sequence). CDR3 protein: CASSWGTDTEAFF. CDR3 sequence (DNA): TGTGCCAGCAGCTGGGGGACAGACACTGAAGCTTTCTTT.

In its sample, this clonotype was seen many times. This rearrangement joins TRBV28 to TRBJ2-1; unclear D gene. Germline loops: CDR1 MDHEN, CDR2 SYDVKM. The CDR3 has 12 amino acids. With 4 bases removed from V and 9 bases from J, the gap between germline ends came to 10 bases. CDR3 sequence: CASSSLTGEQFF. The DNA for the CDR3 is TGTGCCAGCAGTTCCCTCACGGGTGAGCAGTTCTTC.

This clonotype was detected many times. The genes are TRBV12-3 or TRBV12-4 and TRBJ2-2, with D maybe TRBD2 (5 bases). V gave up 8 bases and J gave up 8 bases, with 12 bases separating them. The CDR3 is 12 amino acids. The CDR3 region has the DNA TGTGCCAGCCGACTTCGCGGGGGGGAGCTGTTTTTT. It specifies CASRLRGGELFF.

This chain uses TRBV12-3 or TRBV12-4 with TRBJ1-2; 9 bases are a match to TRBD1. This CDR3 has 13 amino acids. Trimming cost V 8 bases and J 8 bases; bases outside gene matches: 9. The CDR3 here is CASASQGAGGYTF. The CDR3 coding sequence is TGTGCCAGCGCCTCACAGGGGGCAGGAGGCTACACCTTC.

This chain uses TRBV5-1 with TRBJ2-7; 10 nucleotides align to TRBD1. This CDR3 has 14 amino acids. CDR1 and CDR2 (germline): SGHRS, YFSETQ. The J segment lost 9 bases and the V segment lost 0 bases, leaving 6 bases of the junction unmatched. The CDR3: CASSLGTGGIWQYF. The CDR3 region has the DNA TGCGCCAGCAGCTTGGGGACAGGGGGAATTTGGCAGTACTTC.

This clonotype came up many times. V usage is TRBV7-9 and J usage is TRBJ2-1; 15 bases align to TRBD2. Germline CDR1 and CDR2: SEHNR and FQNEAQ (reference sequence). The CDR3 sequence is 14 residues long. With V trimmed by 5 bases and J by 8 bases, 1 base remained unmatched. CDR3 sequence reads: CASSRTSGRDEQFF. The DNA for the CDR3 is TGTGCCAGCAGCCGGACTAGCGGGAGGGATGAGCAGTTCTTC.

The table lists this clonotype with many counts. The gene calls are TRBV7-2 and TRBJ2-1, with D possibly being TRBD1 (6 bases). The germline gives CDR1 SGHTA, CDR2 FQGNSA. Deletions cut 0 bases from V and 1 base from J, with 10 bases between. This CDR3 has 16 amino acids. CDR3: CASSLATGPSYNEQFF. The CDR3 DNA is TGTGCCAGCAGCTTAGCAACAGGGCCTTCCTACAATGAGCAGTTCTTC.